The clone carrying this T cell receptor (beta chain) showed up just a few times. As yet, its antigen is unknown. Primers for the PCR totalled 60 Vbeta and 13 Jbeta. Here immunoSEQ multiplex PCR was the method, and the copy in TCRdb shows in-frame clones only, minus some. Among around 150,000 clones listed, around 76% were seen once. Each donor was healthy, and each was a bone marrow donor. This specimen belongs to a study of cytomegalovirus exposure and HLA in healthy donors. Findings and limits, study-wide: Association of a missense DCLRE1C variant with TCR beta V- and J-gene trimming was reported in a later analysis.

This TCR was sampled from a female donor in good health and CMV-seronegative. Sequencing was done on a sample of PBMCs.

The CDR3 bases are TGTGCCAGCAGTGAAAGACAGGGCCATCAGCCCCAGCATTTT. Translated, it gives CASSERQGHQPQHF. This chain connects TRBV27 to TRBJ1-5; the match to TRBD1 covers 7 bases. J was trimmed by 5 bases and V by 5 bases; bases with no gene match: 6. The CDR3 has 14 residues. Germline V CDR1 and CDR2: MNHEY, SMNVEV (reference sequence).